The clone carrying this T cell receptor (beta chain) was counted once. This entry is derived from a study of blood T cell repertoires in COVID-19. Study-wide context: The origin of the acute and convalescent COVID-19 samples was the United States, Italy and Spain. T cells, B-cell-depleted T cells, or PBMCs provided the cDNA or gDNA that served as material.

Authors' data handling: Using reference gene primer amplification, nucleated cell counts were estimated. Assay used: immunoSEQ multiplex PCR; TCRdb lists only in-frame clones, some missing. V, J and clone size are taken as reported in that table, and D and trimming were inferred from the DNA itself. The table includes about 280,000 clones, about 89% detected once. The source of this sequence is a woman aged 35 to 49 who had recovered from COVID-19. Sequenced: peripheral blood.

The chain's CDR3 is CASTPGRVEGGYTF. CDR3 nucleotide sequence: TGTGCCAGCACCCCCGGACGCGTGGAGGGTGGCTACACCTTC. The V and J genes are TRBV9 and TRBJ1-2, with D unresolved. The CDR3 consists of 14 residues. Trimming left V 6 bases short and J 7 bases short, with 19 bases between. Germline V gene data show CDR1 as SGDLS and CDR2 as YYNGEE.